Each of the 30 T cell receptor beta chains below was sequenced from the same sample in a study of T cell responses to AZD1222 COVID-19 vaccine. Repertoires were generated with immunoSEQ multiplex PCR, while TCRdb's copy carries only in-frame clones and drops some. The table includes roughly 97,000 clones, approximately 91% detected once. This sample comprised peripheral blood, obtained on day 0 of AZD1222 vaccination. Receptors were obtained from an adult in good health.

V and J are TRBV10-3 and TRBJ2-1; the match to TRBD2 covers 8 bases. Germline trimming cut 10 bases from V and 0 bases from J; bases unmatched to any gene: 5. This CDR3 has 14 residues. Germline V CDR1 and CDR2: ENHRY, SYGVKD. CDR3: CASSGGNSYNEQFF. In DNA, the CDR3 is TGTGCCAGCTCGGGGGGGAACTCCTACAATGAGCAGTTCTTC.

The chain carries TRBV7-6 and TRBJ2-3; the D is unclear. Trimming removed 8 bases at V and 1 base at J, with 13 bases between. The germline V gene has CDR1 SGHVS and CDR2 FNYEAQ. There are 14 residues in the CDR3. The CDR3 region is CASARAPGTDTQYF. The CDR3 DNA is TGTGCCAGCGCCCGGGCGCCTGGCACAGATACGCAGTATTTT.

The V and J genes are TRBV7-2 and TRBJ2-1; 13 nucleotides line up with TRBD2. The CDR3 is made up of 17 amino acids. The J segment lost 10 bases and the V segment lost 7 bases, leaving 16 bases of the junction unmatched. Germline V gene lookup returns CDR1 SGHTA and CDR2 FQGNSA. The CDR3 sequence: CASTYQAPGLAGREQFF. Here the CDR3 DNA reads TGTGCCAGCACCTACCAAGCCCCGGGACTAGCGGGGCGCGAGCAGTTCTTC.

The V call is TRBV27, the J call TRBJ1-6; 9 bases map to TRBD1. In germline, CDR1 is MNHEY, CDR2 SMNVEV (reference sequence). The V gene end was trimmed by 6 bases and the J gene end by 10 bases; junction bases not matched to a gene: 10. The CDR3 has 15 amino acids. The CDR3 loop is CASRSPGQGVSPLHF. CDR3 DNA sequence: TGTGCCAGCAGGTCCCCGGGACAGGGTGTATCACCCCTCCACTTT.

The rearrangement uses TRBV6-1 and TRBJ2-1; the match to TRBD2 covers 12 bases. The CDR3 covers 16 residues. Germline CDR1 and CDR2: MNHNS and SASEGT. V dropped 4 bases and J dropped 6; count of bases not matched to a gene: 7. The CDR3 protein is CASSGRSSGGGNEQFF. The DNA of the CDR3 is TGTGCCAGCAGTGGGCGTTCTAGCGGGGGGGGCAATGAGCAGTTCTTC.

In this sample, this clone turned up a few times. The chain carries TRBV6-5 and TRBJ2-1; tentative D call: TRBD2 (5 bases). V was cut by 7 bases and J by 6 bases, with 19 bases left in between. The CDR3 contains 15 residues. CDR1 and CDR2 (germline): MNHEY, SVGAGI. CDR3 sequence reads: CASTRFRYGLNEQFF. CDR3 in DNA: TGTGCCAGCACTCGTTTTAGGTACGGACTCAATGAGCAGTTCTTC.

CDR3 loop: CASSYIDSPLHF. The CDR3 nucleotides read TGTGCCAGCAGTTACATCGATTCACCCCTCCACTTT. V usage is TRBV6-6 and J usage is TRBJ1-6, with D hard to call. Germline CDR1 and CDR2: MNHNY and SVGAGI (reference sequence). V was shortened by 2 bases and J by 8 bases, with 4 bases between the two germline ends. There are 12 residues in the CDR3.

The V call is TRBV27, the J call TRBJ1-5, with D perhaps TRBD1 (6 bases). V gave up 8 bases and J gave up 3 bases, with 17 bases separating them. The CDR3 runs 15 residues. The germline gives CDR1 MNHEY, CDR2 SMNVEV (reference sequence). The CDR3 sequence is CASGPPGHYNQPQHF. CDR3 sequence (DNA): TGTGCCAGCGGCCCGCCGGGACACTACAATCAGCCCCAGCATTTT.

The chain is built from TRBV14 and TRBJ1-4, with D maybe TRBD1 (5 bases). V lost 4 bases and J 0 bases, leaving 12 bases between the germline ends. Per the germline V gene, CDR1 is SGHDN and CDR2 is FVKESK. The CDR3 totals 16 residues. This chain's CDR3 is CASSRDEEATNEKLFF. CDR3 sequence (DNA): TGTGCCAGCAGCCGGGACGAGGAGGCAACTAATGAAAAACTGTTTTTT.

The V gene is TRBV5-1, the J gene TRBJ1-1; perhaps TRBD1 as D (5 bases). The V and J ends lost 4 bases and 0 bases respectively, with 10 bases between them. The CDR3 has 14 residues. Germline V gene lookup returns CDR1 SGHRS and CDR2 YFSETQ. CDR3 DNA: TGCGCCAGCAGCCCACAGGCGCTGAACACTGAAGCTTTCTTT. Protein product: CASSPQALNTEAFF. The entire variable domain, with the rest obtained from reference TRBV5-1 and TRBJ1-1, is as follows: KAGVTQTPRYLIKTRGQQVTLSCSPISGHRSVSWYQQTPGQGLQFLFEYFSETQRNKGNFPGRFSGRQFSNSRSEMNVSTLELGDSALYLCASSPQALNTEAFFGQGTRLTVV.

As for this clone: A junction boundary mismatches the germline segment, possibly from a read error. The same CDR3 also results from other DNA sequences found in this sample. This chain joins TRBV19 and TRBJ1-5, with D unresolved. Germline V gene data show CDR1 as LNHDA and CDR2 as SQIVND (reference sequence). The CDR3 covers 14 residues. The CDR3 sequence: CASSIGNSNQPQHF. The CDR3 coding sequence is TGTGCCAGTAGTATAGGGAATTCCAATCAACCCCAGCATTTT.

CDR3 DNA sequence: TGTGCCAGCAGCTTTCTCCTCCAGGAGGCTGAAGCTTTCTTT. It is translated as CASSFLLQEAEAFF. This chain joins TRBV7-3 and TRBJ1-1; D gene unclear. V lost 3 bases, J lost 6 bases, and 14 bases lay in between. This CDR3 spans 14 amino acids. Germline CDR1 is SGHTA and CDR2 is FQGTGA.

This sequence joins TRBV7-8 and TRBJ1-2; TRBD1 aligns across 9 bases. J gave up 2 bases and V 5 bases, and 3 bases lay outside the gene matches. The CDR3 extends over 14 amino acids. Germline V gives CDR1 SGHVS, CDR2 FQNEAQ. The CDR3 protein is CASSLDRGNYGYTF. The DNA for the CDR3 is TGTGCCAGCAGCCTGGACAGGGGCAACTATGGCTACACCTTC.

The chain uses TRBV18 and TRBJ2-3, with 9 bases lining up with TRBD2. Germline assignment: CDR1 KGHSH and CDR2 LQKENI. Trimming at V came to 4 bases and at J to 7 bases, leaving 15 bases not matched to a gene. The CDR3 runs 17 residues. The CDR3 DNA follows: TGTGCCAGCTCACTAGGCGTCCGCGGGGGGGCCGATAATACGCAGTATTTT. Amino acid sequence: CASSLGVRGGADNTQYF. Looking up the rest from reference TRBV18 and TRBJ2-3 gives the full variable domain: NAGVMQNPRHLVRRRGQEARLRCSPMKGHSHVYWYRQLPEEGLKFMVYLQKENIIDESGMPKERFSAEFPKEGPSILRIQQVVRGDSAAYFCASSLGVRGGADNTQYFGPGTRLTVL.

The sample holds many counts of this clone. The V call is TRBV2, the J call TRBJ1-5; the D is unclear. The CDR3 length is 13 residues. Germline V gene sequence: CDR1 SNHLY, CDR2 FYNNEI. The V end lost 5 bases, the J end lost 1 base, and 6 bases lay between the germline ends. CDR3 nucleotides: TGTGCCAGCAGTCCCCAGAGCAATCAGCCCCAGCATTTT. Translating gives CASSPQSNQPQHF.

The chain combines TRBV6-1 with TRBJ1-3; 9 bases map to TRBD1. The CDR3 totals 16 residues. The junction had 8 bases not matched to a gene; V was cut back by 0 bases and J by 8 bases. Germline V lookup: CDR1 MNHNS, CDR2 SASEGT. The CDR3 DNA reads TGTGCCAGCAGTGAAGCGGTGGGGACAGGGCGGCACACCATATATTTT. Protein product: CASSEAVGTGRHTIYF.

This chain links TRBV25-1 with TRBJ2-5; 7 bases fit TRBD1. The junction had 5 bases not matched to a gene; V was cut back by 5 bases and J by 2 bases. The CDR3 runs 14 residues. The germline CDR1 and CDR2 sequences are MGHDK and SYGVNS. CDR3 DNA: TGTGCCAGCAGTCCCCGGACAGGACAAGAGACCCAGTACTTC. Its translation: CASSPRTGQETQYF.

This clone was picked up a small number of times. V is TRBV29-1 and J is TRBJ1-1; a possible D gene is TRBD1 (5 bases). The V end lost 6 bases, the J end lost 9 bases, and 11 bases lay between the germline ends. The CDR3 totals 10 residues. Germline CDR1 and CDR2: SQVTM and ANQGSEA. This chain's CDR3 is CSVADTQAFF. The CDR3 coding sequence is TGCAGCGTCGCGGACACCCAAGCTTTCTTT.

This chain links TRBV7-6 with TRBJ1-4, with 7 bases that match TRBD1. The ends lost 5 bases at V and 0 bases at J; junction bases unmatched: 9. This CDR3 is built from 17 residues. CDR1 and CDR2 (germline): SGHVS, FNYEAQ. This CDR3 reads CASSIAGQIATNEKLFF. The CDR3 region has the DNA TGTGCCAGCAGCATCGCGGGACAGATTGCAACTAATGAAAAACTGTTTTTT.

The V gene is TRBV6-4, the J gene TRBJ1-4; no definite D call. The CDR3 is 10 amino acids. CDR1 MRHNA and CDR2 SNTAGT come from the germline V gene. With 6 bases removed from V and 10 bases from J, the gap between germline ends came to 6 bases. Here the CDR3 reads CASRGGKLFF. The CDR3 DNA is TGTGCCAGCAGGGGCGGAAAACTGTTTTTT.

J is TRBJ1-2 and V is TRBV7-9; 9 bases match TRBD1. Trimming removed 3 bases from V and 5 bases from J; junction bases left unmatched: 7. The CDR3 contains 15 residues. Looked up from germline, CDR1 is SEHNR and CDR2 is FQNEAQ (reference sequence). The CDR3 DNA is TGTGCCAGCAGCTTTTGGTACGGACAGGGGTATGGCTACACCTTC. It is translated as CASSFWYGQGYGYTF.

This rearrangement joins TRBV6-4 to TRBJ1-2; maybe TRBD1 (6 bases). Per the germline V gene, CDR1 is MRHNA and CDR2 is SNTAGT. The V gene lost 6 bases and the J gene lost 8 bases, with 13 bases spanning the gap. The CDR3 runs to 12 residues. CDR3 loop: CASRGRGEGYTF. The CDR3 bases are TGTGCCAGCAGGGGGAGGGGGGAAGGCTACACCTTC.

This clone was seen a handful of times. The chain carries TRBV7-9 and TRBJ2-1; maybe TRBD1 (5 bases). This CDR3 is 13 amino acids long. V was cut by 7 bases and J by 3 bases, with 10 bases left in between. CDR1 is SEHNR, CDR2 FQNEAQ, per germline (reference sequence). CDR3 amino acids: CASISDSYNEQFF. CDR3 bases: TGTGCCAGCATCTCAGACAGCTACAATGAGCAGTTCTTC.

V gene TRBV28 combines with J gene TRBJ2-3, with 11 bases matching TRBD1. Germline V gene lookup returns CDR1 MDHEN and CDR2 SYDVKM. The CDR3 runs to 19 residues. J gave up 2 bases and V 5 bases, and 15 bases lay outside the gene matches. The chain's CDR3 is CASSPLGTGGHLPTDTQYF. Written as DNA, the CDR3 is TGTGCCAGCAGTCCCCTCGGGACAGGGGGTCACCTACCCACAGATACGCAGTATTTT.

The chain carries TRBV11-3 and TRBJ1-6; D call uncertain. V lost 2 bases and J lost 0, with 8 bases in between. This CDR3 has 16 amino acids. Germline CDR1 SGHNT, CDR2 YENEEA. The CDR3 DNA reads TGTGCCAGCAGCTTAATGGGGAGCTCCTATAATTCACCCCTCCACTTT. This sequence encodes CASSLMGSSYNSPLHF.

The chain joins TRBV5-5 to TRBJ1-2; the D is unclear. The length of the CDR3 is 13 residues. With 2 bases removed from V and 4 bases from J, the gap between germline ends came to 9 bases. In germline, CDR1 is SGHKS, CDR2 YYEKEE (reference sequence). Here the CDR3 DNA reads TGTGCCAGCAGCTTTATAACTGGCTATGGCTACACCTTC. As protein: CASSFITGYGYTF. Supplemented by reference TRBV5-5 and TRBJ1-2, the full variable domain reads DAGVTQSPTHLIKTRGQQVTLRCSPISGHKSVSWYQQVLGQGPQFIFQYYEKEERGRGNFPDRFSARQFPNYSSELNVNALLLGDSALYLCASSFITGYGYTFGSGTRLTVV.

The chain uses TRBV9 and TRBJ1-1; 8 nucleotides agree with TRBD1. CDR3 size: 17 residues. V lost 4 bases to trimming and J lost 1 base; unmatched junction nucleotides: 12. Germline V CDR1 and CDR2: SGDLS, YYNGEE. The DNA of the CDR3 is TGTGCCAGCAGCACCCTAGGGGGGGACAGGTCGAACACTGAAGCTTTCTTT. Its protein product is CASSTLGGDRSNTEAFF.

This clone has a single count. The V and J genes are TRBV25-1 and TRBJ2-5; D possibly matches TRBD1 or TRBD2 (6 bases each). V was shortened by 4 bases and J by 1 base, with 10 bases between the two germline ends. This CDR3 is 14 amino acids long. Germline-derived CDR1 and CDR2 are MGHDK and SYGVNS. CDR3 sequence reads: CASSGKGGQETQYF. The CDR3 DNA sequence: TGTGCCAGCAGTGGAAAGGGGGGCCAAGAGACCCAGTACTTC. Supplemented by reference TRBV25-1 and TRBJ2-5, the full variable domain reads EADIYQTPRYLVIGTGKKITLECSQTMGHDKMYWYQQDPGMELHLIHYSYGVNSTEKGDLSSESTVSRIRTEHFPLTLESARPSHTSQYLCASSGKGGQETQYFGPGTRLLVL.

The chain recombines TRBV6-1 with TRBJ1-2, with no clear D. CDR3 size: 14 residues. The V end was cut by 2 bases, the J end by 5 bases, with 12 bases between. The germline V gene has CDR1 MNHNS and CDR2 SASEGT. The CDR3 region has the DNA TGTGCCAGCAGTGAAAATCAGGCTCCGTATGGCTACACCTTC. Its protein product is CASSENQAPYGYTF.

V gene TRBV6-2 or TRBV6-3 combines with J gene TRBJ1-5; D remains ambiguous. CDR3 length equals 13 residues. CDR1 MNHEY and CDR2 SVGEGT come from the germline V gene. Trimming shortened V by 6 bases and J by 9 bases, and 15 bases separated the two germline ends. As DNA, the CDR3 is TGTGCCAGCAGCTTAGGGTTCATGCTGCCCCAGCATTTT. The encoded protein is CASSLGFMLPQHF.